This T cell receptor (beta chain) was sequenced in a study of naive and memory T cell subsets. Amplification of ligated cDNA took four PCR rounds with SP2 and nested alpha and beta constant primers. For blood and skin samples, reverse transcription used TCR alpha and beta constant primers. Via MiXCR, TCRdb re-called the UMI-ligation and nested PCR reads, giving one row per CDR3 protein. The data contain more than 25,000 distinct CDR3 sequences, 5.2% of them seen just once; the ten biggest clones take up 7% to 9%. A UMI-containing oligonucleotide was joined by 3' ligation to the TCR cDNA template. Material for sequencing was blood. This sequence was found in an adult in good health.

CDR3 in DNA: TGTGCCAGCAGTGTGGAACTAGCGGGATCAGAGACCCAGTACTTC. Its protein is CASSVELAGSETQYF. The chain is built from TRBV2 and TRBJ2-5; 10 nucleotides agree with TRBD2. The germline CDR1 and CDR2 sequences are SNHLY and FYNNEI. V lost 4 bases, J lost 4 bases, and 6 bases stayed unmatched. This CDR3 is built from 15 residues.